The present TCR beta chain was sequenced within a study of tumor-infiltrating lymphocytes in primary liver carcinoma. This clonotype was recorded a few times. This CDR3 region has 16 residues. Trimming took 9 bases from V and 0 from J, leaving 21 bases between them. Germline-derived CDR1 and CDR2 are MDHEN and SYDVKM. Starting from approximately 500 ng of total RNA, TCR beta cDNA was produced with a primer in the constant region. Employing slightly modified ARM-PCR, three nested multiplex PCR rounds were run, and these gave rise to the TCR beta libraries. It was with TRBV1-TRBV30 forward primers and a C-beta reverse primer that the first two PCR rounds were run, at 10 cycles each. A single record per CDR3 protein comes from TCRdb applying MiXCR to the multiplex PCR reads. Here the sample spans about 330,000 distinct CDR3 sequences, about 65% being singletons. Germline DNA was also extracted, while the blood RNA originated from unsorted whole blood. Researchers reported drawing around 3.6 milliliters of peripheral blood before surgery.

The sequence was collected from a middle-aged man with primary liver carcinoma and hepatitis B virus infection. The gene calls are TRBV28 and TRBJ2-7; either TRBD1 or TRBD2 may supply D (5 bases each). Sequenced sample: peripheral blood. CDR3 region: CASTTPGQVSSYEQYF. DNA for the CDR3: TGTGCCAGTACTACACCGGGGCAGGTGAGCTCCTACGAGCAGTACTTC.